The 17 T cell receptor beta chains in this list originate from one sample, sequenced in a study of blood T cell repertoires in COVID-19. Sequencing was performed with immunoSEQ multiplex PCR; in TCRdb, only in-frame clones are kept and a portion is missing. This sample yields 100,000 to 150,000 clones, of which around 86% are seen a single time; 10% to 12% belongs to the top ten. The sequenced sample was peripheral blood. These receptor sequences come from a woman in her 70s with COVID-19, enrolled during active disease.

With respect to this clone: The sample contains more than one DNA sequence encoding this CDR3. This chain uses TRBV15 with TRBJ1-2, with TRBD1 matching over 9 bases. CDR3 length: 14 amino acids. The V gene's germline CDR1 is LNHNV and CDR2 YYDKDF (reference sequence). V dropped 3 bases and J dropped 2; count of bases not matched to a gene: 1. The CDR3 spells CATSRDRGNYGYTF. Here the CDR3 DNA reads TGTGCCACCAGCAGGGACAGGGGAAACTATGGCTACACCTTC.

The genes are TRBV10-3 and TRBJ2-7; D perhaps matches TRBD2 (7 bases). Germline CDR1 reads ENHRY; CDR2 reads SYGVKD. V was cut by 3 bases and J by 1 base, with 19 bases left in between. The CDR3 sequence is 17 residues long. CDR3 sequence reads: CAISEGRGGGLSYEQYF. The CDR3 DNA follows: TGTGCCATCAGTGAAGGGAGGGGGGGCGGATTATCCTACGAGCAGTACTTC.

CDR3 in amino acids: CASRRANYGYTF. As DNA, the CDR3 is TGTGCCAGCAGGAGAGCTAACTATGGCTACACCTTC. The gene calls are TRBV6-5 and TRBJ1-2; no clear D. The CDR3 sequence is 12 residues long. Germline V lookup: CDR1 MNHEY, CDR2 SVGAGI. V lost 6 bases to trimming and J lost 0 bases, with 5 bases between them.

Regarding this clone: Within the sample, other DNA sequences also encode this same CDR3. The genes are TRBV28 and TRBJ1-5, with 8 positions matching TRBD1. The germline CDR1 and CDR2 sequences are MDHEN and SYDVKM. The CDR3 spans 14 residues. Losses at the gene ends were 5 bases for V and 6 bases for J; bases not matched to a gene: 6. In nucleotides, the CDR3 is TGTGCCAGCAGTACTGGACAGGGAGGTCAGCCCCAGCATTTT. The encoded protein is CASSTGQGGQPQHF.

V usage is TRBV10-1 and J usage is TRBJ1-3, with D possibly TRBD1 on 5 matching bases. CDR3 length: 14 residues. The germline CDR1 and CDR2 sequences are WNHNN and SYGVQD (reference sequence). The germline V and J ends were trimmed by 6 bases and 1 base, with 10 bases remaining between them. The chain's CDR3 is CASSLQGSGNTIYF. CDR3 nucleotide sequence: TGCGCCAGCAGCCTCCAGGGATCTGGAAACACCATATATTTT.

J is TRBJ1-2 and V is TRBV30, with D maybe TRBD1 (5 bases). CDR1 GTSNPN and CDR2 SVGIG come from the germline V gene (reference sequence). V gave up 1 base and J gave up 8 bases, with 14 bases separating them. CDR3 length: 13 amino acids. The chain's CDR3 is CAWSAFTGQGYTF. For the CDR3, the DNA is TGTGCCTGGAGTGCTTTCACAGGCCAAGGCTACACCTTC. Full variable domain (remainder filled in from reference TRBV30 and TRBJ1-2): SQTIHQWPATLVQPVGSPLSLECTVEGTSNPNLYWYRQAAGRGLQLLFYSVGIGQISSEVPQNLSASRPQDRQFILSSKKLLLSDSGFYLCAWSAFTGQGYTFGSGTRLTVV.

This chain links TRBV10-3 with TRBJ2-3; 8 bases fit TRBD2. Germline lookup yields CDR1 ENHRY and CDR2 SYGVKD. The CDR3 has 15 amino acids. V shed 4 bases and J 4 bases; nucleotides not matched to a gene: 7. Here the CDR3 DNA reads TGTGCCATCAGTGGGATCGGGGGGGCCGCAGATACGCAGTATTTT. Translated, it gives CAISGIGGAADTQYF.

The chain couples TRBV27 to TRBJ2-2, with 9 bases matching TRBD1. The CDR3 is 15 amino acids. Germline V CDR1 and CDR2: MNHEY, SMNVEV (reference sequence). Germline trimming cut 8 bases from V and 8 bases from J; bases unmatched to any gene: 12. The CDR3 nucleotides are TGTGCCAGCGGGCGGGACAGGGTTGTTCAGGGGGAGCTGTTTTTT. Its protein product is CASGRDRVVQGELFF.

V is TRBV28 and J is TRBJ2-5; 7 nucleotides match TRBD1. The CDR3 has 14 residues. V was pared by 8 bases and J by 3 bases, with 9 bases of the junction left unmatched. The germline V gene has CDR1 MDHEN and CDR2 SYDVKM. CDR3 nucleotides: TGTGCCAGCTACGACAGGGTGGGCGAAGAGACCCAGTACTTC. It encodes CASYDRVGEETQYF. The variable domain in full, with the rest retrieved from reference TRBV28 and TRBJ2-5, is DVKVTQSSRYLVKRTGEKVFLECVQDMDHENMFWYRQDPGLGLRLIYFSYDVKMKEKGDIPEGYSVSREKKERFSLILESASTNQTSMYLCASYDRVGEETQYFGPGTRLLVL.

The chain links TRBV6-5 to TRBJ2-5; possibly TRBD2 for D (5 bases). V was pared by 6 bases and J by 0 bases, with 11 bases between. Germline V CDR1 and CDR2: MNHEY, SVGAGI. The CDR3 is made up of 14 amino acids. CDR3 DNA sequence: TGTGCCAGCAGCCATTTAGCGTACCAAGAGACCCAGTACTTC. This sequence encodes CASSHLAYQETQYF.

The CDR3 here is CASSMDRGRVYSPLHF. The CDR3 DNA reads as TGTGCCAGCAGCATGGACAGGGGGCGAGTTTATTCACCCCTCCACTTT. The chain combines TRBV5-5 with TRBJ1-6, with 11 bases lining up with TRBD1. In germline, CDR1 is SGHKS, CDR2 YYEKEE (reference sequence). The ends lost 4 bases at V and 8 bases at J; junction bases unmatched: 8. This CDR3 spans 16 amino acids.

The V gene is TRBV24-1, the J gene TRBJ1-2, with a weak D call TRBD1 (6 bases). V was trimmed by 6 bases and J by 3 bases, leaving 10 bases between them. CDR1 is KGHDR and CDR2 is SFDVKD in the germline V gene. This CDR3 has 13 amino acids. Here the CDR3 reads CATSRGADYGYTF. CDR3 DNA sequence: TGTGCCACCAGTCGGGGGGCGGACTATGGCTACACCTTC.

The V gene is TRBV10-3, the J gene TRBJ2-3; 9 nucleotides match TRBD1. Germline V CDR1 and CDR2: ENHRY, SYGVKD. With 4 bases clipped from V and 1 base from J, the junction kept 6 bases outside the gene matches. This CDR3 spans 16 amino acids. This CDR3 is CAISVGQGFGTDTQYF. CDR3 bases: TGTGCCATCAGTGTTGGACAGGGGTTCGGCACAGATACGCAGTATTTT.

This chain connects TRBV6-1 to TRBJ2-6; 9 positions match TRBD1. Germline V gives CDR1 MNHNS, CDR2 SASEGT. The CDR3 spans 19 residues. The junction had 10 bases not matched to a gene; V was cut back by 4 bases and J by 0 bases. CDR3 sequence reads: CASSALNRGLFSGANVLTF. The CDR3 nucleotides read TGTGCCAGCAGTGCCCTGAACAGGGGGCTTTTCTCTGGGGCCAACGTCCTGACTTTC.

The gene calls are TRBV5-1 and TRBJ1-3; D is ambiguous. The CDR3 sequence is 16 residues long. Trimming took off 1 base at V and 2 bases at J, with 13 bases between the two ends. Germline CDR1 SGHRS, CDR2 YFSETQ. CDR3 protein: CASSLMGGWTGNTIYF. The CDR3 coding sequence is TGCGCCAGCAGCTTGATGGGCGGGTGGACTGGAAACACCATATATTTT.

In this sample, this clone turned up once. The chain employs TRBV5-1 and TRBJ1-1; no reliable D call. CDR1 and CDR2 from the germline V gene are SGHRS and YFSETQ. The CDR3 consists of 16 residues. Between the trimmed V and J ends, which lost 0 bases and 0 bases, there was a span of 12 bases. CDR3 coding DNA: TGCGCCAGCAGCTTGGCCGGGGTGATCATGAACACTGAAGCTTTCTTT. Its translation: CASSLAGVIMNTEAFF.

The gene calls are TRBV28 and TRBJ2-5, with 7 bases lining up with TRBD2. The CDR3 covers 14 residues. Germline-derived CDR1 and CDR2 are MDHEN and SYDVKM. The V segment lost 3 bases and the J segment 6 bases; nucleotides outside the gene matches: 7. The chain's CDR3 is CASSFGTNLQTQYF. The DNA for the CDR3 is TGTGCCAGCAGTTTCGGGACTAACCTGCAGACCCAGTACTTC.